This TCR beta chain comes out of a study of graft-versus-host responses after intestinal transplantation. At the level of the study: Every recipient underwent anti-thymocyte globulin induction, then tacrolimus and steroids for roughly 3 years. Study outcomes and limitations: Recipient bone marrow held GvH clones, some seen earlier in ileum or blood.

From the graft tissue, intraepithelial and lamina propria lymphocytes were released through processing. Only in-frame clones appear in the TCRdb table, and some are missing; sequencing was by immunoSEQ multiplex PCR. The sample includes 3,000 to 4,000 clones, over 55% of them seen just once. Turning to this clone: Its antigen is undetermined.

The ends lost 0 bases at V and 2 bases at J; junction bases unmatched: 12. This CDR3 contains 19 residues. Germline values: CDR1 SGHAT, CDR2 FQNNGV. The genes are TRBV11-2 and TRBJ2-5; 10 bases agree with TRBD2. The TCR was taken from a human patient who received an intestinal transplant, so some T cells may come from the graft donor. The starting material was ileum tissue, obtained about 1,000 days after intestinal transplantation. In DNA form, the CDR3 reads TGTGCCAGCAGCTTAGATCGGCTAGCGGGGGCCACTCCTCAAGAGACCCAGTACTTC. Protein product: CASSLDRLAGATPQETQYF.